The clone carrying this T cell receptor (beta chain) was seen only once. The antigen is unknown. Here immunoSEQ multiplex PCR was the method, and the copy in TCRdb shows in-frame clones only, minus some. Found here are 55,000 to 80,000 clones, approximately 80% of them singletons; the top ten hold about 4.5%. The CDR3 runs to 13 residues. The germline CDR1 and CDR2 sequences are MNHEY and SMNVEV (reference sequence). Trimming cost V 5 bases and J 3 bases, with 11 bases left between them. This sample is drawn from a study of radiotherapy plus CTLA-4 blockade in lung cancer. Findings and limits, study-wide: Increased serum interferon-beta after radiation also reportedly predicted response strongly. In blood, after radiotherapy plus ipilimumab, tumor-derived TCR clones expanded.

Those patients who had chemo-refractory metastatic non-small-cell lung cancer were given focal radiation along with CTLA-4 blockade through ipilimumab. The chain joins TRBV27 to TRBJ2-7; D is undetermined. This specimen was peripheral blood, taken from a patient treated with radiotherapy plus ipilimumab. The sequence was collected from a human donor with non-small cell lung cancer who had a complete response to radiotherapy plus ipilimumab. CDR3 DNA: TGTGCCAGCAGTACAAAACCGAACTACGAGCAGTACTTC. The encoded protein is CASSTKPNYEQYF.